This section outlines one T cell receptor (beta chain) sequence together with its context. Germline CDR1 SGHTA, CDR2 FQGNSA. Trimming took 0 bases from V and 5 from J, leaving 10 bases between them. This CDR3 spans 14 amino acids. This sample stems from a study of blood T cell repertoires in COVID-19. This table comes from immunoSEQ multiplex PCR, and its TCRdb copy is limited to in-frame clones, with some not included. Of around 200,000 clones listed, roughly 90% are singletons. The clonotype originates from a man between 18 and 35 years old with active or convalescent COVID-19. Sequenced sample: peripheral blood. This chain uses TRBV7-2 with TRBJ1-1; D may be TRBD1 (5 bases). In nucleotides, the CDR3 is TGTGCCAGCAGCTTAGCCCAGGGTTTAACTGAAGCTTTCTTT. This encodes CASSLAQGLTEAFF. Drawing the rest from reference TRBV7-2 and TRBJ1-1, the complete variable domain is GAGVSQSPSNKVTEKGKDVELRCDPISGHTALYWYRQSLGQGLEFLIYFQGNSAPDKSGLPSDRFSAERTGGSVSTLTIQRTQQEDSAVYLCASSLAQGLTEAFFGQGTRLTVV.